Below are 14 T cell receptor beta chains sequenced from a single sample in a study of blood T cell repertoires in COVID-19. Assay: immunoSEQ multiplex PCR; the TCRdb copy retains only in-frame clones and omits some. Of about 310,000 clones in the sample, around 90% are singletons; the top ten hold 4% to 5.5%. The sequenced sample consisted of PBMCs or T cells enriched from blood (not recorded which). The receptors were sampled from a woman younger than 30 with acute COVID-19.

The V call is TRBV10-3, the J call TRBJ1-2; D is possibly TRBD1 (6 bases). CDR1 ENHRY and CDR2 SYGVKD come from the germline V gene. V lost 6 bases to trimming and J lost 2 bases, with 19 bases between them. This CDR3 region has 16 residues. This CDR3 reads CAIRAVPRGSNYGYTF. The CDR3 region has the DNA TGTGCCATCAGAGCGGTACCCAGGGGTTCCAACTATGGCTACACCTTC.

The J gene is TRBJ1-1, the V gene TRBV30, with no clear D. The CDR3 is 12 amino acids. The germline CDR1 and CDR2 sequences are GTSNPN and SVGIG (reference sequence). With 3 bases removed from V and 0 bases from J, the gap between germline ends came to 5 bases. CDR3 sequence reads: CAWRRLNTEAFF. CDR3 nucleotide sequence: TGTGCCTGGAGGCGGTTGAACACTGAAGCTTTCTTT.

V is TRBV2 and J is TRBJ1-5, with TRBD1 as a possible D gene (6 bases). V shed 6 bases and J shed 6 bases, with 15 bases lying between them. This CDR3 has 14 amino acids. Germline V gives CDR1 SNHLY, CDR2 FYNNEI. This CDR3 reads CASRDHRDAQPQHF. CDR3 nucleotides: TGTGCCAGCAGAGACCACAGGGACGCTCAGCCCCAGCATTTT. Full variable domain (outside the CDR3, taken from reference TRBV2 and TRBJ1-5): EPEVTQTPSHQVTQMGQEVILRCVPISNHLYFYWYRQILGQKVEFLVSFYNNEISEKSEIFDDQFSVERPDGSNFTLKIRSTKLEDSAMYFCASRDHRDAQPQHFGDGTRLSIL.

The CDR3 DNA reads TGTGCCAGCACTGAAAAGGGGCACTATGAGCAGTTCTTC. Its protein is CASTEKGHYEQFF. This chain joins TRBV11-3 and TRBJ2-1; D is possibly TRBD1 (5 bases). Trimming stripped 7 bases from V and 8 bases from J, with 15 bases between. Germline V gene data show CDR1 as SGHNT and CDR2 as YENEEA. The CDR3 runs to 13 residues.

The chain carries TRBV5-1 and TRBJ1-6; the D is unclear. CDR3 length: 17 amino acids. Germline values: CDR1 SGHRS, CDR2 YFSETQ. Trimming cost V 5 bases and J 0 bases, with 15 bases left between them. The CDR3 DNA sequence: TGCGCCAGCAGGGTAGGAGAGTTGAGCTCCTATAATTCACCCCTCCACTTT. Its translation: CASRVGELSSYNSPLHF. Full variable domain (missing parts from reference TRBV5-1 and TRBJ1-6): KAGVTQTPRYLIKTRGQQVTLSCSPISGHRSVSWYQQTPGQGLQFLFEYFSETQRNKGNFPGRFSGRQFSNSRSEMNVSTLELGDSALYLCASRVGELSSYNSPLHFGNGTRLTVT.

The chain has TRBV5-6 and TRBJ1-2; D gene ambiguous. The V end was cut by 0 bases, the J end by 8 bases, with 8 bases between. Germline-derived CDR1 and CDR2 are SGHDT and YYEEEE. The CDR3 spans 12 residues. The DNA for the CDR3 is TGTGCCAGCAGCTTGGGCAGGTTGGGCTACACCTTC. Encoded protein: CASSLGRLGYTF.

The rearrangement uses TRBV19 and TRBJ2-7; 10 positions agree with TRBD1. The CDR3 runs 15 residues. Germline CDR1 and CDR2: LNHDA and SQIVND (reference sequence). J gave up 2 bases and V 5 bases, and 6 bases lay outside the gene matches. The DNA of the CDR3 is TGTGCCAGTAGTCCCCGGGACAGGGGAACCTACGAGCAGTACTTC. Its translation: CASSPRDRGTYEQYF.

The chain uses TRBV28 and TRBJ2-2; maybe TRBD2 (6 bases). Germline V gives CDR1 MDHEN, CDR2 SYDVKM. Trimming left V 6 bases short and J 6 bases short, with 17 bases between. CDR3 length: 15 amino acids. CDR3 sequence reads: CASSPKLARAGELFF. In nucleotides, the CDR3 is TGTGCCAGCAGCCCCAAACTAGCTAGAGCCGGGGAGCTGTTTTTT.

J is TRBJ2-2 and V is TRBV14, with D perhaps TRBD1 (5 bases). V gave up 8 bases and J gave up 1 base, with 8 bases separating them. CDR3 size: 13 residues. CDR1 is SGHDN and CDR2 is FVKESK in the germline V gene. CDR3 sequence: CASFDRNTGELFF. The DNA of the CDR3 is TGTGCCAGCTTCGACAGGAACACCGGGGAGCTGTTTTTT.

The J gene is TRBJ2-2, the V gene TRBV7-9, with 7 bases that match TRBD2. This CDR3 is 17 amino acids long. J lost 7 bases, V lost 4 bases, and 15 bases had no gene match. Germline CDR1 is SEHNR and CDR2 is FQNEAQ (reference sequence). The CDR3: CASSSAVDSAGDGELFF. The CDR3 coding sequence is TGTGCCAGCAGCTCCGCCGTGGACTCCGCGGGGGACGGGGAGCTGTTTTTT.

This rearrangement joins TRBV5-1 to TRBJ1-1, with 7 bases lining up with TRBD1. This CDR3 is built from 17 residues. Germline-derived CDR1 and CDR2 are SGHRS and YFSETQ. J was trimmed by 3 bases and V by 0 bases; bases with no gene match: 11. The CDR3 nucleotides are TGCGCCAGCAGCTTGGCCGGCACCCTCAGGGGGTACACTGAAGCTTTCTTT. It codes for CASSLAGTLRGYTEAFF.

V and J are TRBV2 and TRBJ2-1, with D maybe TRBD1 (6 bases). The CDR3 sequence is 15 residues long. Germline CDR1 is SNHLY and CDR2 is FYNNEI. Trimming pared 8 bases from V and 5 bases from J, leaving 19 bases between. CDR3 protein: CASLKERTEDNEQFF. The DNA of the CDR3 is TGTGCCAGCCTCAAGGAAAGGACAGAAGACAATGAGCAGTTCTTC.

The chain joins TRBV14 to TRBJ2-3; D may be TRBD2 (6 bases). V was shortened by 4 bases and J by 4 bases, with 15 bases between the two germline ends. CDR3 size: 15 residues. CDR1 and CDR2 from the germline V gene are SGHDN and FVKESK. CDR3 coding DNA: TGTGCCAGCAGCCCCCGGACTACCTCAGCAGATACGCAGTATTTT. It is translated as CASSPRTTSADTQYF.

The rearrangement joins TRBV11-2 to TRBJ2-7; tentative D call: TRBD2 (6 bases). This CDR3 is built from 15 residues. Germline assignment: CDR1 SGHAT and CDR2 FQNNGV. V was cut by 5 bases and J by 3 bases, with 17 bases left in between. CDR3 in DNA: TGTGCCAGCAGCCGGGGCGGGACGGTCTTCTACGAGCAGTACTTC. Its translation: CASSRGGTVFYEQYF.